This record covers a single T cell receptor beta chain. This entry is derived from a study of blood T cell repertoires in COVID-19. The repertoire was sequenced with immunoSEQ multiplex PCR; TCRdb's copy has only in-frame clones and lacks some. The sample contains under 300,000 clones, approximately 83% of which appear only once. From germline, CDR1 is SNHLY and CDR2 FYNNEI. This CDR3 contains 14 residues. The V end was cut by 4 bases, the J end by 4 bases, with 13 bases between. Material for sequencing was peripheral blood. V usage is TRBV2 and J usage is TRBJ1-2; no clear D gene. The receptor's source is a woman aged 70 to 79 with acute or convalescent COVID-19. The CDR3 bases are TGTGCCAGCAGTGTTAATGAGGAGGGCTATGGCTACACCTTC. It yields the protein CASSVNEEGYGYTF.